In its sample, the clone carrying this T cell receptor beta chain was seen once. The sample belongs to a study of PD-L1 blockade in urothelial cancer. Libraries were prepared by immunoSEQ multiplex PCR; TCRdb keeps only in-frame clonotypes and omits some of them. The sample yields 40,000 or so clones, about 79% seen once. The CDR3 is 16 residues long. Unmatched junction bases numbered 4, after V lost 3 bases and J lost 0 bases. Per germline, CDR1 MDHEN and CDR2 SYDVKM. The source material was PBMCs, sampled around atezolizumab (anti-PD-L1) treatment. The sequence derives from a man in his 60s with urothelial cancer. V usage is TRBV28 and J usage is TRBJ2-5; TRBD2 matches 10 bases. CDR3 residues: CASSLRTSGYQETQYF. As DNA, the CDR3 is TGTGCCAGCAGTTTGAGGACTAGCGGCTACCAAGAGACCCAGTACTTC.